The entry below describes one TCR beta chain. Seattle patients were enrolled while actively infected and followed longitudinally. Data came from immunoSEQ multiplex PCR; TCRdb stores just in-frame clones and leaves some out. Counted here are 70,000 to 100,000 clones, 89% occurring once; the ten biggest clones make up around 2.9%. This entry comes from a study of blood T cell repertoires in COVID-19. This CDR3 contains 14 residues. The germline V gene encodes CDR1 SGDLS and CDR2 YYNGEE. Trimming removed 4 bases at V and 3 bases at J, with 13 bases between. Sequences were obtained from peripheral blood. The sequence was collected from a middle-aged man with COVID-19, enrolled during active disease. The rearrangement links TRBV9 to TRBJ2-5; D is perhaps TRBD2 (6 bases). The CDR3 spells CASSPIGGKETQYF. CDR3 nucleotide sequence: TGTGCCAGCAGCCCCATAGGAGGGAAAGAGACCCAGTACTTC.